This T cell receptor beta chain was identified in a study of beta chain features in type 1 diabetes. Trimming at V came to 5 bases and at J to 9 bases, leaving 4 bases not matched to a gene. Germline V gene lookup returns CDR1 SGHTA and CDR2 FQGNSA. The CDR3 is 14 residues long. The study reverse transcribed the entire isolated RNA, so it sequenced expressed TCRB transcripts. The data were produced by immunoSEQ multiplex PCR, yet TCRdb's version contains in-frame clones alone and is incomplete. The data contain about 320,000 clones, around 13% of them singletons. Sequencing used central memory CD4+ T cells from blood. This rearrangement joins TRBV7-2 to TRBJ2-1; 13 positions agree with TRBD2. The receptor comes from a young man in good health. DNA of the CDR3: TGTGCCAGCAGCCCGGGACTAGCGGGGTCTGAGCAGTTCTTC. Translating it yields CASSPGLAGSEQFF.